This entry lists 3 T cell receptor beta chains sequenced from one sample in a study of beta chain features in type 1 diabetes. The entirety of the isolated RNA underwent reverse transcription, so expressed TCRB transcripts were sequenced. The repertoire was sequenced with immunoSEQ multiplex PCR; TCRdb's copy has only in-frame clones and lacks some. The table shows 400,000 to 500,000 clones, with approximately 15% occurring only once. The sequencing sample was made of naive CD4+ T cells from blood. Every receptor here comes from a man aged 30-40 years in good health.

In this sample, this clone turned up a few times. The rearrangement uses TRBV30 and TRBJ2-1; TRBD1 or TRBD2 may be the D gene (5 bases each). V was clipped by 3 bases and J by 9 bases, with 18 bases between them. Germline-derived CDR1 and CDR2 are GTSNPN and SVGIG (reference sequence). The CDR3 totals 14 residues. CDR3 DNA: TGTGCCTGGAGAAGGGCCTGGGGACGTTTTGAGCAGTTCTTC. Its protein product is CAWRRAWGRFEQFF.

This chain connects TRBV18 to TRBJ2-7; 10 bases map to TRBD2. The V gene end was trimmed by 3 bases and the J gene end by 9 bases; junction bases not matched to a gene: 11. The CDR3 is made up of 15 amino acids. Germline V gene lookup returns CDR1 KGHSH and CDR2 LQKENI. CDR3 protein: CASSPLHLAGVLQYV. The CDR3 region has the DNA TGTGCCAGCTCACCCCTCCACCTAGCGGGAGTACTGCAGTACGTC.

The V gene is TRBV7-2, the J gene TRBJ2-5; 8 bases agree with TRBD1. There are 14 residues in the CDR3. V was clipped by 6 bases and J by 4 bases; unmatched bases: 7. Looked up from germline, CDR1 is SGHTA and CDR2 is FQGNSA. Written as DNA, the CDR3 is TGTGCCAGCAGTCAGGGGGCGGGGAGAGAGACCCAGTACTTC. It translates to CASSQGAGRETQYF. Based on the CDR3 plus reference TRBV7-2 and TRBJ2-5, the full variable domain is GAGVSQSPSNKVTEKGKDVELRCDPISGHTALYWYRQSLGQGLEFLIYFQGNSAPDKSGLPSDRFSAERTGGSVSTLTIQRTQQEDSAVYLCASSQGAGRETQYFGPGTRLLVL.